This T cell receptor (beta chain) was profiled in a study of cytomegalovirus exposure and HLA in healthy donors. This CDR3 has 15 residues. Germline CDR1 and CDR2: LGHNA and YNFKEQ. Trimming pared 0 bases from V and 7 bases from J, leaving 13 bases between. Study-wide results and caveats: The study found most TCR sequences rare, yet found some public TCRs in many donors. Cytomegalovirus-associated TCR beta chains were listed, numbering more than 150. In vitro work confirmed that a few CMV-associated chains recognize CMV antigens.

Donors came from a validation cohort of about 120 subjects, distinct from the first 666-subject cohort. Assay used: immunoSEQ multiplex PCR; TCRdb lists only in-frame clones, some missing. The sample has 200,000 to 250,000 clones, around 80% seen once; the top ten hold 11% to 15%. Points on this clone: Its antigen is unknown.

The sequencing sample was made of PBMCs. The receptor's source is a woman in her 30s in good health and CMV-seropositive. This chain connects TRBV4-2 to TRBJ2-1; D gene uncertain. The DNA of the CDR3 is TGTGCCAGCAGCCAAGACGCACAACCTGAGAATGAGCAGTTCTTC. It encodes CASSQDAQPENEQFF.